This T cell receptor beta chain is drawn from a study of shared clonotypes between healthy human individuals. Whole-study findings and limits: Sampling was confined to blood; repertoires within tissues likely differ. Limited genetic and exposure-history diversity came from having few donors.

The donors were all Caucasian adults (living in Nashville, Tennessee). Of note for this clone: Its cognate antigen is unknown.

Roughly 30,000 T cell genomes, or 300 ng DNA, went into unsorted PBMC replicate PCRs. Clones were sequenced by immunoSEQ multiplex PCR, and TCRdb holds only the in-frame ones, with some missing. This sample has more than 400,000 clones; around 80% occur once, and the top ten carry 12%. CDR1 is SGHNT and CDR2 is YYREEE in the germline V gene (reference sequence). V lost 4 bases, J lost 5 bases, and 18 bases lay in between. This CDR3 region has 15 residues. This clonotype originated in a woman aged 40 to 50 in good health. Some clones in this sample may be carry-over from other donors' samples. Sequencing used PBMCs. The rearrangement joins TRBV5-4 to TRBJ2-5; maybe TRBD2 (5 bases). The CDR3 sequence is CASSPIGGSGETQYF. The DNA of the CDR3 is TGTGCCAGCAGCCCTATCGGCGGGTCGGGCGAGACCCAGTACTTC.